The clone carrying this T cell receptor (beta chain) was recorded at least ten times. This specimen belongs to a study of T cells in Graves' hyperthyroidism and ophthalmopathy. Amplified TCR beta CDR3 regions derived from RNA transcripts. Initially, a first-round RT-PCR of the TCR CDR3 employed the HTBI primer set. A single record per CDR3 protein comes from TCRdb applying MiXCR to the multiplex PCR reads. This table has a few hundred thousand distinct CDR3 sequences, around a sixth appearing once. The sequenced material came from blood. The sequence came from a man aged 18-30 years with Graves' ophthalmopathy.

The chain's CDR3 is CASSYLDGKETQYF. The CDR3 DNA reads as TGTGCCAGCAGTTACCTGGACGGCAAAGAGACCCAGTACTTC. The chain links TRBV6-1 to TRBJ2-5; D is ambiguous. The germline gives CDR1 MNHNS, CDR2 SASEGT. This CDR3 spans 14 amino acids. The V and J ends lost 5 bases and 3 bases respectively, with 13 bases between them.